Shown below are 6 T cell receptor beta chains from a single sample sequenced in a study of T-cell memory formation after mild COVID-19. TCRdb ran MiXCR on the 5' RACE reads and lists one entry per CDR3 protein. The table lists 150,000 to 200,000 distinct CDR3 sequences, around a tenth of them singletons. The sequenced sample was PBMCs or a T cell subset sorted from them (not recorded which). These receptor sequences come from a young man who had mild COVID-19 (a few samples of this study predate the infection). Cell type and time point are not known.

Only a few counts were recorded for this clonotype. V is TRBV5-4 and J is TRBJ1-1, with TRBD1 identical over 9 bases. Losses at the gene ends were 2 bases for V and 5 bases for J; bases not matched to a gene: 16. The CDR3 has 18 amino acids. Germline CDR1 and CDR2: SGHNT and YYREEE (reference sequence). The CDR3 DNA reads TGTGCCAGCAGCTTCGCTCCGGGACAGGGAGGGATTTGGACTGAAGCTTTCTTT. Its translation: CASSFAPGQGGIWTEAFF.

Ten or more counts support this clonotype. The chain combines TRBV7-2 with TRBJ1-6, with TRBD1 matching 7 bases. The ends lost 4 bases at V and 7 bases at J; junction bases unmatched: 4. Germline CDR1 reads SGHTA; CDR2 reads FQGNSA. This CDR3 contains 14 residues. The CDR3 sequence: CASSYRGGNSPLHF. The CDR3 DNA sequence: TGTGCCAGCAGCTACAGGGGAGGAAATTCACCCCTCCACTTT.

In its sample, this clonotype was seen many times. V usage is TRBV24-1 and J usage is TRBJ2-1; perhaps TRBD2 as D (6 bases). Per the germline V gene, CDR1 is KGHDR and CDR2 is SFDVKD. This CDR3 is 13 amino acids long. Between the trimmed V and J ends, which lost 3 bases and 6 bases, there was a span of 8 bases. The CDR3: CATSDTTSNEQFF. The CDR3 nucleotides are TGTGCCACCAGTGATACGACTAGCAATGAGCAGTTCTTC.

This clonotype was counted only a few times. The chain recombines TRBV6-5 with TRBJ2-3; possibly TRBD2 for D (10 bases). The V and J ends lost 6 bases and 6 bases respectively, with 25 bases between them. Germline-derived CDR1 and CDR2 are MNHEY and SVGAGI. CDR3 length equals 17 residues. DNA of the CDR3: TGTGCCAGCAGGAGGACAGGGGCTAGCGGGGGAGGTGATACGCAGTATTTT. This sequence encodes CASRRTGASGGGDTQYF.

The rearrangement links TRBV19 to TRBJ1-1; 10 bases line up with TRBD1. The CDR3 consists of 14 residues. The junction had 7 bases not matched to a gene; V was cut back by 6 bases and J by 6 bases. CDR1 is LNHDA, CDR2 SQIVND, per germline (reference sequence). The DNA of the CDR3 is TGTGCCAGTAGCCGGACAGGGGGTGGGGCTGAAGCTTTCTTT. The encoded protein is CASSRTGGGAEAFF.

This clonotype was seen ten or more times. This chain connects TRBV5-1 to TRBJ2-1, with D hard to call. The ends were cut back, 2 bases at V and 5 bases at J, with 14 bases in the middle. The germline gives CDR1 SGHRS, CDR2 YFSETQ. The CDR3 spans 15 residues. CDR3 DNA: TGCGCCAGCAGCTTTCCCAGGCATCGTGACAATGAGCAGTTCTTC. Protein product: CASSFPRHRDNEQFF.